The 22 T cell receptor beta chains reported below all come from one sample, sequenced in a study of cytomegalovirus exposure and HLA in healthy donors. PCR involved 60 Vbeta and 13 Jbeta primers. Some clones are missing from TCRdb's copy, which holds only in-frame ones; the method was immunoSEQ multiplex PCR. The profile shows 150,000 or so clones, under 85% of them singletons. The sample was PBMCs. The receptors derive from a man over 45 in good health and CMV-seropositive.

The chain employs TRBV6-1 and TRBJ1-4; no clear D gene. The CDR3 is made up of 15 amino acids. Germline V gene sequence: CDR1 MNHNS, CDR2 SASEGT. V gave up 4 bases and J gave up 0 bases, with 9 bases separating them. In DNA, the CDR3 is TGTGCCAGCAGTGTTCTACAGACAACTAATGAAAAACTGTTTTTT. Its protein product is CASSVLQTTNEKLFF.

The chain recombines TRBV5-1 with TRBJ2-5; D gene unclear. Trimming left V 0 bases short and J 3 bases short, with 6 bases between. The V gene's germline CDR1 is SGHRS and CDR2 YFSETQ. This CDR3 region has 13 residues. This chain's CDR3 is CASSLVTKETQYF. DNA of the CDR3: TGCGCCAGCAGCTTGGTTACAAAAGAGACCCAGTACTTC.

The CDR3 nucleotides read TGCGCCAGCAGTCAAGTAGTAGGACACTATAATTCACCCCTCCACTTT. Amino acids: CASSQVVGHYNSPLHF. V gene TRBV23-1 combines with J gene TRBJ1-6, with TRBD1 as a possible D gene (5 bases). TRBV23-1 is treated as an ORF (open reading frame) with a function not yet certain. V was shortened by 2 bases and J by 3 bases, with 11 bases between the two germline ends. The length of the CDR3 is 16 residues.

This chain joins TRBV10-2 and TRBJ2-2, with 11 nucleotides matching TRBD2. J was trimmed by 2 bases and V by 6 bases; bases with no gene match: 5. CDR3 length equals 16 residues. Germline values: CDR1 WSHSY, CDR2 SAAADI. This CDR3 is CASRAGTSGNTGELFF. In DNA form, the CDR3 reads TGCGCCAGCAGGGCCGGGACTAGCGGTAACACCGGGGAGCTGTTTTTT.

The chain recombines TRBV9 with TRBJ2-5; 11 bases are a match to TRBD2. Germline assignment: CDR1 SGDLS and CDR2 YYNGEE. This CDR3 contains 17 residues. Losses at the gene ends were 0 bases for V and 1 base for J; bases not matched to a gene: 5. The CDR3, as DNA: TGTGCCAGCAGCGTAGCTGGTCTAGCGGGAGGCCAAGAGACCCAGTACTTC. Translated: CASSVAGLAGGQETQYF.

The chain is built from TRBV18 and TRBJ1-6, with D possibly being TRBD1 (5 bases). The germline V and J ends were trimmed by 3 bases and 9 bases, with 15 bases remaining between them. From germline, CDR1 is KGHSH and CDR2 LQKENI. CDR3 length equals 15 residues. The CDR3 sequence: CASSPRGEEGSPLHF. In DNA, the CDR3 is TGTGCCAGCTCACCGCGGGGGGAGGAGGGTTCACCCCTCCACTTT.

V gene TRBV11-2 combines with J gene TRBJ2-3, with 9 bases aligning to TRBD2. Trimming at V came to 0 bases and at J to 2 bases, leaving 6 bases not matched to a gene. Germline V CDR1 and CDR2: SGHAT, FQNNGV. The CDR3 is 17 amino acids. Written as DNA, the CDR3 is TGTGCCAGCAGCTTAGACTTGGCGGGGGGGTACACAGATACGCAGTATTTT. Protein: CASSLDLAGGYTDTQYF.

V usage is TRBV6-5 and J usage is TRBJ2-1; D may be TRBD1 (6 bases). The CDR3 is 15 residues long. The V gene lost 4 bases and the J gene lost 7 bases, with 17 bases spanning the gap. Per the germline V gene, CDR1 is MNHEY and CDR2 is SVGAGI. CDR3 loop: CASSSRGNGGNEQFF. CDR3 bases: TGTGCCAGCAGTTCCAGGGGAAATGGTGGGAATGAGCAGTTCTTC.

The chain joins TRBV30 to TRBJ2-7; TRBD2 matches 8 bases. V was pared by 1 base and J by 3 bases, with 8 bases of the junction left unmatched. This CDR3 region has 15 residues. Germline V gene lookup returns CDR1 GTSNPN and CDR2 SVGIG (reference sequence). The CDR3 nucleotides are TGTGCCTGGAGTGGGGGACTAGTGGGGAGCTACGAGCAGTACTTC. Protein product: CAWSGGLVGSYEQYF.

This clone was counted only a few times. This chain uses TRBV6-5 with TRBJ2-1, with 13 bases matching TRBD2. Germline trimming cut 2 bases from V and 8 bases from J; bases unmatched to any gene: 6. Per the germline V gene, CDR1 is MNHEY and CDR2 is SVGAGI. The CDR3 has 16 residues. As DNA, the CDR3 is TGTGCCAGCAGTTACGGGGGACTAGCGGGGAGGGATGAGCAGTTCTTC. It encodes CASSYGGLAGRDEQFF.

In this sample, this clone turned up once. The J gene is TRBJ2-5, the V gene TRBV5-1, with D perhaps TRBD1 (6 bases). V was pared by 3 bases and J by 0 bases, with 9 bases between. The CDR3 is 14 amino acids. The germline CDR1 and CDR2 sequences are SGHRS and YFSETQ. The CDR3 DNA follows: TGCGCCAGCAGCTGGAAGGGGGACCAAGAGACCCAGTACTTC. Amino acid sequence: CASSWKGDQETQYF.

The chain combines TRBV28 with TRBJ1-5, with D possibly TRBD1 on 6 matching bases. Germline-derived CDR1 and CDR2 are MDHEN and SYDVKM. CDR3 length: 14 amino acids. With 4 bases removed from V and 7 bases from J, the gap between germline ends came to 14 bases. CDR3 coding DNA: TGTGCCAGCAGTTCTCCACAGGGAAACCAGCCCCAGCATTTT. This sequence encodes CASSSPQGNQPQHF.

V is TRBV2 and J is TRBJ1-1; perhaps TRBD1 as D (6 bases). CDR1 is SNHLY, CDR2 FYNNEI, per germline. The length of the CDR3 is 11 residues. The ends were cut back, 8 bases at V and 5 bases at J, with 9 bases in the middle. The DNA of the CDR3 is TGTGCCAGCGGGGGCGAAACTGAAGCTTTCTTT. Encoded protein: CASGGETEAFF.

The V and J genes are TRBV5-4 and TRBJ1-5; the D gene is possibly TRBD1 (6 bases). V was shortened by 5 bases and J by 3 bases, with 15 bases between the two germline ends. The CDR3 runs to 15 residues. Germline CDR1 and CDR2: SGHNT and YYREEE (reference sequence). The CDR3, as DNA: TGTGCCAGCAGTTACGGGGGGGGACACAATCAGCCCCAGCATTTT. Translating it yields CASSYGGGHNQPQHF.

The DNA for the CDR3 is TGTGCCAGAAGCTTTTCTAAGTCACCCCTCCACTTT. This gives the protein CARSFSKSPLHF. V is TRBV5-3 and J is TRBJ1-6; no reliable D call. TRBV5-3 carries the ORF label, with uncertain function. The V end lost 2 bases, the J end lost 10 bases, and 7 bases lay between the germline ends. CDR3 length: 12 amino acids.

DNA of the CDR3: TGCGCCAGCAGCCAAGTACCTAGATCTTACGAGCAGTACTTC. The encoded protein is CASSQVPRSYEQYF. This chain links TRBV4-1 with TRBJ2-7; no clear D gene. Germline loops: CDR1 MGHRA, CDR2 YSYEKL. The V and J ends lost 1 base and 4 bases respectively, with 11 bases between them. This CDR3 spans 14 amino acids.

The chain recombines TRBV7-2 with TRBJ2-3; 8 positions match TRBD2. The CDR3 loop spans 12 amino acids. With 7 bases clipped from V and 3 bases from J, the junction kept 0 bases outside the gene matches. Germline V CDR1 and CDR2: SGHTA, FQGNSA. The CDR3 DNA follows: TGTGCCAGCACGGGAGGGACAGATACGCAGTATTTT. It is translated as CASTGGTDTQYF.

This chain connects TRBV13 to TRBJ1-3; D is possibly TRBD1 (6 bases). V shed 5 bases and J shed 0 bases, with 11 bases lying between them. This CDR3 region has 15 residues. CDR1 and CDR2 from the germline V gene are PRHDT and FYEKMQ (reference sequence). CDR3 DNA: TGTGCCAGCAGCCCAGGGGACACCTCTGGAAACACCATATATTTT. Residues: CASSPGDTSGNTIYF.

This chain uses TRBV2 with TRBJ1-6, with 8 bases fitting TRBD1. This CDR3 region has 15 residues. Germline CDR1 reads SNHLY; CDR2 reads FYNNEI. The V and J ends lost 4 bases and 9 bases, in that order; junction bases with no gene match: 8. The CDR3 protein is CASSVDREGGSPLHF. In DNA, the CDR3 is TGTGCCAGCAGTGTGGACAGGGAGGGAGGTTCACCCCTCCACTTT.

V and J are TRBV2 and TRBJ1-5, with D uncertain. V was trimmed by 4 bases and J by 7 bases, leaving 14 bases between them. Germline values: CDR1 SNHLY, CDR2 FYNNEI. This CDR3 spans 14 amino acids. Written as DNA, the CDR3 is TGTGCCAGCAGTGGTGGTGGTGGAGGGCAGCCCCAGCATTTT. Translated: CASSGGGGGQPQHF.

The V call is TRBV5-1, the J call TRBJ2-3; 9 positions agree with TRBD2. Unmatched junction bases numbered 9, after V lost 4 bases and J lost 0 bases. This CDR3 contains 17 residues. Germline-derived CDR1 and CDR2 are SGHRS and YFSETQ. CDR3 protein: CASSPYLSGGSTDTQYF. The DNA for the CDR3 is TGCGCCAGCAGCCCCTACCTTAGCGGGGGTAGCACAGATACGCAGTATTTT.

This chain connects TRBV28 to TRBJ2-5, with 8 nucleotides matching TRBD1. Germline assignment: CDR1 MDHEN and CDR2 SYDVKM. The trim removed 7 bases at V and 4 bases at J, leaving 11 bases unmatched. The length of the CDR3 is 15 residues. CDR3 region: CASTLSTGGGETQYF. The DNA for the CDR3 is TGTGCCAGCACATTATCCACAGGGGGTGGAGAGACCCAGTACTTC.